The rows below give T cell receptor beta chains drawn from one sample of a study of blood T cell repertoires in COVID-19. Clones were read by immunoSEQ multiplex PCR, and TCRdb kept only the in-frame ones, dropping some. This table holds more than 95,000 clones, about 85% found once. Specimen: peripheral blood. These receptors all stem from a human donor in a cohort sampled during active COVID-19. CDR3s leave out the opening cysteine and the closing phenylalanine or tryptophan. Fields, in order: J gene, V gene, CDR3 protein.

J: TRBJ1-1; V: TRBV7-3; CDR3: ASSTYLNTEAF
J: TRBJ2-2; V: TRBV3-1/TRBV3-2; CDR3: ASSPRLAGGVGELF
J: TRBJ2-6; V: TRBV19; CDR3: ASLDSSGANVLT
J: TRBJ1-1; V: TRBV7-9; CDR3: ADSGPQNTEAF
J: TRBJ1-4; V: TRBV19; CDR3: ASRKGQGASSEKLF
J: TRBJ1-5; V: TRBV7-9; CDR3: ASSLAGGPTGPQH
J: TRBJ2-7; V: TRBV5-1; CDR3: ASSRDGGYEQY
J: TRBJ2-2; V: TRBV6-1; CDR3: ASSGGRQVTGKNTGELF
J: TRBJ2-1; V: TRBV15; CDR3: ATSLREGVSYNEQF
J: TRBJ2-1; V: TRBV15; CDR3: ATSRKRQGGSYNEQF
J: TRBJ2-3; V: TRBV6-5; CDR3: ASKGAGSTDTQY
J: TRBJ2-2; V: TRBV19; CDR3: ASNPQFSTGELF
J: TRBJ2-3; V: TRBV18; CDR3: ASSRDNTDTQY
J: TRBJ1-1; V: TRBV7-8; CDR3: ASSARTGYTEAF
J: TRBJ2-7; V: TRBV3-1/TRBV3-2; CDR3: ASSQGQGAPEYEQY
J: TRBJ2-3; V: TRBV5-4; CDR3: ASSSPEVRDTQY
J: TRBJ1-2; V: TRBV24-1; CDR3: ATSDGDRGIGYT
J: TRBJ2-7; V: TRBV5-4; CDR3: ASSPTSGRAGEQY
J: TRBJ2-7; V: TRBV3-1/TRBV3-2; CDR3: ASSQGAGPYEQY
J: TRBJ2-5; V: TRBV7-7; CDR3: ASSFNSGGRETQY
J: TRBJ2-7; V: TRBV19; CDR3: ASSSSGTTYEQY
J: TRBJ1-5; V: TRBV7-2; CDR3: ASSTGFNQPQH
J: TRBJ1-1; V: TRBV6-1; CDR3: ASSDPPTGHTEAF
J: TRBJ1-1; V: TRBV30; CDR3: AWSGQGEAF
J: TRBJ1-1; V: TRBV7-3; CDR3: ASSLAGGGPGTEAF
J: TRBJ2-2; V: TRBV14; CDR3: ASSQGAGGRTGELF
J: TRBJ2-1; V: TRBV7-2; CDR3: ASSLGGTSGRNEQF
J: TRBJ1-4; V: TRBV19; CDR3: ASSYSTDHNEKLF
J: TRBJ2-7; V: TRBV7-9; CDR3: ASSRWAGQSNYEQY